This T cell receptor (beta chain) is drawn from a study of cytomegalovirus exposure and HLA in healthy donors. Across the study: Researchers previously reported finding 90 million to 130 million unique TCR beta sequences from around 200 million T cells.

With V trimmed by 0 bases and J by 4 bases, 10 bases remained unmatched. The CDR3 extends over 18 amino acids. Per germline, CDR1 SGDLS and CDR2 YYNGEE. Whole-study findings and limits: Across donors, sequencing depth was assumed by presence/absence analyses to be roughly uniform. It was reported that TCR beta sequences correctly inferred the HLA-A and HLA-B alleles for most subjects. Investigators reported more than 150 TCR beta chains as tied to cytomegalovirus.

About this clone itself: The antigen is unknown.

Use of 60 Vbeta and 13 Jbeta primers characterized the PCR. The data were produced by immunoSEQ multiplex PCR, yet TCRdb's version contains in-frame clones alone and is incomplete. The sample yields about 61,000 clones, more than 80% seen once. The specimen was PBMCs. The sequence was collected from a man in his thirties or forties in good health and CMV-seropositive. The J gene is TRBJ2-1, the V gene TRBV9; TRBD2 matches 10 bases. The CDR3 spells CASSVGIGTSESYNEQFF. The CDR3, as DNA: TGTGCCAGCAGCGTAGGAATAGGGACTAGCGAGTCGTACAATGAGCAGTTCTTC.